This T cell receptor beta chain derives from a study of T cell repertoires in cytomegalovirus infection. This clonotype was counted ten times or more. Its target is not known. The study's findings and limits: The cumulative frequency of public TCR beta families distinguished individuals who carried CMV together with the relevant HLA. Dominating the ex vivo response were TCR beta clonotypes that were CMV-specific and HLA-C-restricted.

Each CDR3 protein is one row after TCRdb ran MiXCR on the reads. The data contain 490,000 or so distinct CDR3 sequences, around 10% of them singletons. The sample consisted of PBMCs. The TCR sequence derives from a human donor in good health (CMV status not recorded). Some clones in this sample may be carry-over from other donors' samples.

CDR3 region: CASSNGQYSGANVLTF. The CDR3 nucleotides are TGCGCCAGCAGCAACGGACAGTACTCTGGGGCCAACGTCCTGACTTTC. The chain is built from TRBV5-1 and TRBJ2-6; TRBD1 might be the D (6 bases). The CDR3 totals 16 residues. With 4 bases removed from V and 0 bases from J, the gap between germline ends came to 11 bases. Germline CDR1 is SGHRS and CDR2 is YFSETQ.